The 11 T cell receptor beta chains in this list originate from one sample, sequenced in a study of T cells in Graves' hyperthyroidism and ophthalmopathy. It was RNA transcripts that yielded the amplified TCR beta CDR3 regions. RT-PCR in the first round (using the HTBI primer set) targeted the TCR CDR3. TCRdb redid the calling of the multiplex PCR reads with MiXCR, one entry per CDR3 protein. The table has roughly 180,000 distinct CDR3 sequences, 8% to 9.5% seen once. Input material: blood. The receptor set was obtained from a woman younger than 30 with Graves' hyperthyroidism that later progressed to Graves' ophthalmopathy.

This sequence joins TRBV7-8 and TRBJ2-1, with 16 bases fitting TRBD2. CDR3 length: 18 residues. V was clipped by 3 bases and J by 4 bases; unmatched bases: 6. CDR1 is SGHVS, CDR2 FQNEAQ, per germline. CDR3 sequence: CASSLELGLAGGYNEQFF. In DNA form, the CDR3 reads TGTGCCAGCAGCTTGGAGTTGGGACTAGCGGGGGGGTACAATGAGCAGTTCTTC.

Ten or more counts support this clonotype. The chain joins TRBV30 to TRBJ1-3, with 9 positions matching TRBD1. There are 15 residues in the CDR3. V lost 2 bases and J lost 3; bases outside the gene matches: 5. CDR1 and CDR2 (germline): GTSNPN, SVGIG (reference sequence). The CDR3 bases are TGTGCCTGGAGTTCCGACAGGGGGTTTGGAAACACCATATATTTT. Translating gives CAWSSDRGFGNTIYF.

This clonotype showed up many times. The rearrangement joins TRBV7-9 to TRBJ1-1; D gene uncertain. Germline assignment: CDR1 SEHNR and CDR2 FQNEAQ (reference sequence). V lost 1 base and J 0 bases, leaving 12 bases between the germline ends. The CDR3 covers 16 residues. The CDR3 reads CASSLGSGGMNTEAFF. CDR3 nucleotides: TGTGCCAGCAGCTTAGGCTCAGGCGGAATGAACACTGAAGCTTTCTTT.

This clonotype was observed at least ten times. The chain has TRBV19 and TRBJ1-5; D is undetermined. There are 13 residues in the CDR3. Between the trimmed V and J ends, which lost 8 bases and 2 bases, there was a span of 10 bases. Germline loops: CDR1 LNHDA, CDR2 SQIVND (reference sequence). The CDR3 protein is CASCDFGNQPQHF. The CDR3 DNA is TGTGCCAGTTGTGATTTTGGCAATCAGCCCCAGCATTTT.

This clonotype occurred many times. This rearrangement joins TRBV2 to TRBJ2-1, with 7 bases matching TRBD2. Trimming at V came to 2 bases and at J to 2 bases, leaving 6 bases not matched to a gene. The germline gives CDR1 SNHLY, CDR2 FYNNEI. CDR3 length: 16 residues. CDR3 loop: CASSETAGRTYNEQFF. CDR3 DNA: TGTGCCAGCAGTGAAACAGCGGGGCGAACCTACAATGAGCAGTTCTTC.

This clonotype was observed a few times. The V and J genes are TRBV19 and TRBJ2-7; D remains ambiguous. V shed 5 bases and J shed 2 bases, with 13 bases lying between them. The CDR3 covers 14 residues. CDR1 and CDR2 (germline): LNHDA, SQIVND (reference sequence). CDR3 sequence: CASSLAELPYEQYF. The CDR3 region has the DNA TGTGCCAGTAGTTTGGCGGAACTCCCCTACGAGCAGTACTTC.

This clonotype came up a few times. Germline and junction disagree at one end, which may indicate a read error. This chain joins TRBV19 and TRBJ1-2; possible D gene TRBD1, 5 bases. The CDR3 consists of 15 residues. Germline V gene sequence: CDR1 LNHDA, CDR2 SQIVND (reference sequence). The CDR3 coding sequence is TGTGCCAGTAGTACGGATGGGGGGGATTACTATGACTACACCTTC. This codes for CASSTDGGDYYDYTF.

This clonotype was counted between two and nine times. This chain joins TRBV30 and TRBJ1-2, with TRBD1 identical over 7 bases. This CDR3 region has 13 residues. V lost 7 bases, J lost 2 bases, and 7 bases stayed unmatched. Germline loops: CDR1 GTSNPN, CDR2 SVGIG (reference sequence). CDR3 region: CASQGGENYGYTF. The CDR3 DNA reads TGTGCCTCCCAGGGGGGGGAAAACTATGGCTACACCTTC.

Regarding this clonotype: At one boundary the junction diverges from the germline segment, which might be a read error. CDR3 in DNA: TGTGCCAGTAGTATCGCGACTAGCGGGGCCCAACAGACCCAGTACTTC. The encoded protein is CASSIATSGAQQTQYF. V usage is TRBV19 and J usage is TRBJ2-5, with TRBD2 identical over 11 bases. This CDR3 spans 16 amino acids. Per the germline V gene, CDR1 is LNHDA and CDR2 is SQIVND (reference sequence).

The J gene is TRBJ2-7, the V gene TRBV12-3 or TRBV12-4; TRBD2 matches at 7 bases. Trimming removed 1 base from V and 5 bases from J; junction bases left unmatched: 2. The CDR3 is 13 residues long. CDR3 loop: CASSLGGGDEQYF. CDR3 DNA sequence: TGTGCCAGCAGTTTAGGGGGGGGAGACGAGCAGTACTTC.

This clonotype was counted at least ten times. This rearrangement joins TRBV2 to TRBJ2-7; 9 bases agree with TRBD1. The CDR3 contains 17 residues. Germline lookup yields CDR1 SNHLY and CDR2 FYNNEI. The V segment lost 10 bases and the J segment 2 bases; nucleotides outside the gene matches: 18. Here the CDR3 reads CATQPHLSRTGAYEQYF. In nucleotides, the CDR3 is TGTGCCACCCAACCACACTTATCGCGGACAGGGGCCTACGAGCAGTACTTC.